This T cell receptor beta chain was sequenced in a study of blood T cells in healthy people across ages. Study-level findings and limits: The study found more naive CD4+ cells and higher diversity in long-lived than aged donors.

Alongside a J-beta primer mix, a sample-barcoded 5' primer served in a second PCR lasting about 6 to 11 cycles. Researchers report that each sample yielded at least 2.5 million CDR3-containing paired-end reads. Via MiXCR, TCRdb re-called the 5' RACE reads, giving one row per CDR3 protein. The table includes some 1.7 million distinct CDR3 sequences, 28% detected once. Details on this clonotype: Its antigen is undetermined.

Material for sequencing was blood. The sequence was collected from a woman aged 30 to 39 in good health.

In DNA form, the CDR3 reads TGTGCCAGCAGCTTAAAAGGGGCCCCGAACACTGAAGCTTTCTTT. Protein sequence: CASSLKGAPNTEAFF. The chain links TRBV7-2 to TRBJ1-1; weak D call: TRBD1 (5 bases). V shed 2 bases and J shed 1 base, with 11 bases lying between them. CDR1 is SGHTA and CDR2 is FQGNSA in the germline V gene. The CDR3 sequence is 15 residues long. Drawing the rest from reference TRBV7-2 and TRBJ1-1, the complete variable domain is GAGVSQSPSNKVTEKGKDVELRCDPISGHTALYWYRQSLGQGLEFLIYFQGNSAPDKSGLPSDRFSAERTGGSVSTLTIQRTQQEDSAVYLCASSLKGAPNTEAFFGQGTRLTVV.